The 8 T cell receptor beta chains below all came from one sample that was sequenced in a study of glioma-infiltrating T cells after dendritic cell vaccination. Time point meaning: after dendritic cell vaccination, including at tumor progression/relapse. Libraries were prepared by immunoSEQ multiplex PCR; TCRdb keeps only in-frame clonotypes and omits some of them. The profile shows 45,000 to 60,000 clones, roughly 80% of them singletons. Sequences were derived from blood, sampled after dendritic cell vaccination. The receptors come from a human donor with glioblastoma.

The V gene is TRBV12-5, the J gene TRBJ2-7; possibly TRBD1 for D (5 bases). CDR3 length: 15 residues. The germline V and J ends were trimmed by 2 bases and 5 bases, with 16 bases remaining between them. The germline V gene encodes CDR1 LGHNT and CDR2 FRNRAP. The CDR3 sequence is CASGLRARVGDEQYF. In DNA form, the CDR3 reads TGTGCTAGTGGTTTGAGGGCAAGGGTAGGGGACGAGCAGTACTTC.

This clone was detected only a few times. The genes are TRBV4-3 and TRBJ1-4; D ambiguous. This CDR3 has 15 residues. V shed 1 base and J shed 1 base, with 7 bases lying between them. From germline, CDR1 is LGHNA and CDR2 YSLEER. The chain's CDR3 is CASSQGPQTNEKLFF. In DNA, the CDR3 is TGCGCCAGCAGCCAAGGGCCTCAAACTAATGAAAAACTGTTTTTT.

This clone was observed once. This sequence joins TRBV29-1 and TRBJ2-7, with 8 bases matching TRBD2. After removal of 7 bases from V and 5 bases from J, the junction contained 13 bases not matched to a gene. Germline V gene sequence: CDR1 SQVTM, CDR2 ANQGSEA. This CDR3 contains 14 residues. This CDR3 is CSAVVRGGKDEQYF. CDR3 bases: TGCAGCGCCGTTGTCCGGGGGGGCAAGGACGAGCAGTACTTC.

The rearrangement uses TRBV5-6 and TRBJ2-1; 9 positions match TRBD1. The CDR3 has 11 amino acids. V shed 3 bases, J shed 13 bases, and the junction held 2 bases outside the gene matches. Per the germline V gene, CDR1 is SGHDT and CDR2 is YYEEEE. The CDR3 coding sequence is TGTGCCAGCAGCTGGGACAGGGAACAGTTCTTC. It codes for CASSWDREQFF. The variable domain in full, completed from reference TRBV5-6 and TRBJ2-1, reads DAGVTQSPTHLIKTRGQQVTLRCSPKSGHDTVSWYQQALGQGPQFIFQYYEEEERQRGNFPDRFSGHQFPNYSSELNVNALLLGDSALYLCASSWDREQFFGPGTRLTVL.

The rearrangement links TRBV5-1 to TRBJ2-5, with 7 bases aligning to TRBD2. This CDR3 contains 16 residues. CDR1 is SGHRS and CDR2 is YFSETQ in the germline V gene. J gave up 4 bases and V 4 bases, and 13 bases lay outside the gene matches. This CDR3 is CASSVTSERVGETQYF. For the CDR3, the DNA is TGCGCCAGCAGCGTTACTAGCGAGAGGGTTGGAGAGACCCAGTACTTC.

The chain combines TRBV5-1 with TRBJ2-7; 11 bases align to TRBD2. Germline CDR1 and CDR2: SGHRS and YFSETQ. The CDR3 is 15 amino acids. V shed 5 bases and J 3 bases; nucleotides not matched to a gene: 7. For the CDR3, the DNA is TGCGCCAGCAGGAACGGGACTAGCGGCTTCTACGAGCAGTACTTC. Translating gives CASRNGTSGFYEQYF.

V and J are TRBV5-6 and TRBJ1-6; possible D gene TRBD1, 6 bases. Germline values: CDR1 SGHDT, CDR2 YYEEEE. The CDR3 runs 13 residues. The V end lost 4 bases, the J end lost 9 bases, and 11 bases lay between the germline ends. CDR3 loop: CASSRDRTSPLHF. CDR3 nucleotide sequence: TGTGCCAGCAGCCGAGACAGGACTTCACCCCTCCACTTT.

The CDR3 DNA is TGTGCCAGCAGTTTGTATAGAAGCTCTGGAAACACCATATATTTT. This codes for CASSLYRSSGNTIYF. V usage is TRBV27 and J usage is TRBJ1-3; D unclear. The CDR3 has 15 residues. Germline V CDR1 and CDR2: MNHEY, SMNVEV (reference sequence). V dropped 3 bases and J dropped 0 bases, with 9 bases sitting between them.